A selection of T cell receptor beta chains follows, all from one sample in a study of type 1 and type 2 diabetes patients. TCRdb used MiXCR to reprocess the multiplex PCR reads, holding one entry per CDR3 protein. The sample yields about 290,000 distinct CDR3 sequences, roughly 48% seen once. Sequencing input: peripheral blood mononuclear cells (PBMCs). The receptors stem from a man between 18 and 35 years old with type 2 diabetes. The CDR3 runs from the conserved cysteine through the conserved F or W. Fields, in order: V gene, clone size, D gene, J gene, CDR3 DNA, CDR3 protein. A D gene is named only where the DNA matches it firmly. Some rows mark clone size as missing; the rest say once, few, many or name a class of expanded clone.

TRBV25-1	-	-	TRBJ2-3	TGTGCCAGCAGTGACCTCCGGGGAGGGGGATGGAGCACAGATACGCAGTATTTT	CASSDLRGGGWSTDTQYF
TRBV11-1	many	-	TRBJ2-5	TGTGCCAGCAGCTTAGGGGGAAGGGAGACCCAGTACTTC	CASSLGGRETQYF
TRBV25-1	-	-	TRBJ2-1	TGTGCCACTACCGTCGGGAGCTCCTACAATGAGCAGTTCTTC	CATTVGSSYNEQFF
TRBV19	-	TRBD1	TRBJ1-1	TGTGCCAGTAGGCCGCCGACAGGGTCTTACACTGAAGCTTTCTTT	CASRPPTGSYTEAFF
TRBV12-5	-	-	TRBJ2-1	TGTGCTAGTGGCCTGGTTGGGTACAATGAGCAGTTCTTC	CASGLVGYNEQFF
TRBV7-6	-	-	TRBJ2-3	TGTGCCAGCACCCACCGTTCCCCGGCTAGCATAGATACGCAGTATTTT	CASTHRSPASIDTQYF
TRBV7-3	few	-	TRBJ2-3	TGTGCCAGCAGTTCCCGGGGGAGGATTGGCACAGATACGCAGTATTTT	CASSSRGRIGTDTQYF
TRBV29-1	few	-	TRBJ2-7	TGCAGCGTTGGGCTCCCATCGCGTCGCGAGCAGTACTTC	CSVGLPSRREQYF
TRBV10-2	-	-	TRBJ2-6	TGCGCCAGCGGTGGCACTGGGGCCAACGTCCTGACTTTC	CASGGTGANVLTF
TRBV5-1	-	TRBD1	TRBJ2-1	TGCGCCAGCAGCTTGGGTCCTCAGGGGGCAAACTTGTACAATGAGCAGTTCTTC	CASSLGPQGANLYNEQFF
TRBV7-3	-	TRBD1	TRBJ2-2	TGTGCCAGCAGCCGGTCCGGGACAGGGGTTGCCACCGGGGAGCTGTTTTTT	CASSRSGTGVATGELFF
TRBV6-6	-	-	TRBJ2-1	TGTGCCAGCAGTTATTCCGGGCCCAGCTCCTACAATGAGCAGTTCTTC	CASSYSGPSSYNEQFF
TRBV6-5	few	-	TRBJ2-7	TGTGCCAGCAGTGTGGCGGATACCTACGAGCAGTACTTC	CASSVADTYEQYF
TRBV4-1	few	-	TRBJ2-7	TGCGCCAGCAGCCAAGGGTCGCAGGGACCAACCTACGAGCAGTACTTC	CASSQGSQGPTYEQYF
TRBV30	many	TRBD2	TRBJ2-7	TGTGCCTGGAGTGGGAACGGGAGGATCGACGAGCAGTACTTC	CAWSGNGRIDEQYF
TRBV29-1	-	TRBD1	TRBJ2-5	TGCAGCGTTGTGGGGACAGGGAGGCAAGAGACCCAGTACTTC	CSVVGTGRQETQYF
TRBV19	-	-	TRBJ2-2	TGTGCCAGTAGTGAAAAGGCGGCAGGGAACACCGGGGAGCTGTTTTTT	CASSEKAAGNTGELFF
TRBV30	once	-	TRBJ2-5	TGTGCCTGGAGTGACGGGATGATTGGGGGGACCCAGTACTTC	CAWSDGMIGGTQYF
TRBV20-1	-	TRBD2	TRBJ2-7	TGCAGTGCTGTTAGCGGGGTGTCCTACGAGCAGTACTTC	CSAVSGVSYEQYF
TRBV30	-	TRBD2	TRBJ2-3	TGTGCCTGGAGTGGGACTAGCGTGGGTACGCAGTATTTT	CAWSGTSVGTQYF
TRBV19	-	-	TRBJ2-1	TGTGCCAGTAGTGTAGCTTTCTGGGGTGAGCAGTTCTTC	CASSVAFWGEQFF
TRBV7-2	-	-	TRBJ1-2	TGTGCCAGCAGCTTAGTAGATTCAGAGGTAAACGGCTACACCTTC	CASSLVDSEVNGYTF
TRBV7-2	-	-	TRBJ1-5	TGTGCCAGCAGCGCAACAGTCCTGGGTATGCAGCCCCAGCATTTT	CASSATVLGMQPQHF
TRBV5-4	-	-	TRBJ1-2	TGTGCCAGCAGCTTGCAGGGGATGGACTACACCTTC	CASSLQGMDYTF
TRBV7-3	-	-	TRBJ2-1	TGTGCCAGCAGCTATTCCAGCTCCTACAATGAGCAGTTCTTC	CASSYSSSYNEQFF
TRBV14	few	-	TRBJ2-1	TGTGCCAGCAGCCATCTCAGAGGTCGGAGTACGGACAATGAGCAGTTCTTC	CASSHLRGRSTDNEQFF
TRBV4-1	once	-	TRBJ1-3	TGCGCCAGCAGCCAAGATACGAACTCTGGAAACACCATATATTTT	CASSQDTNSGNTIYF
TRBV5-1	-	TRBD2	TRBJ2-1	TGCGCCAGCAGCAGACTAGCGGGACTCAATGAGCAGTTCTTC	CASSRLAGLNEQFF
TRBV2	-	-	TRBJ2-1	TGTGCCAGCACCGAACCCGGGACGAGCGAGGGCCATGAGCAGTTCTTC	CASTEPGTSEGHEQFF
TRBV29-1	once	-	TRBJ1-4	TGCAGCGTTGCCCTCGGAGCAACTAATGAAAAACTGTTTTTT	CSVALGATNEKLFF
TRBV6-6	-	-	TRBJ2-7	TGTGCCAGCAGTTACTCTGGCGGGGATCCGACCTACGAGCAGTACTTC	CASSYSGGDPTYEQYF
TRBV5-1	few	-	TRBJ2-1	TGCGCCAGCAGCTTGGAGTGGGATGAGCAGTTCTTC	CASSLEWDEQFF
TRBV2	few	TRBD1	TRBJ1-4	TGTGCCAGCAGTGCCCCAGGGGCAGGGGGCCAAAAACTGTTTTTT	CASSAPGAGGQKLFF
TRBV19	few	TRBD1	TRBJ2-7	TGTGCCAGTAGTATGGGGACAGTCCAAAACTCCTACGAGCAGTACTTC	CASSMGTVQNSYEQYF
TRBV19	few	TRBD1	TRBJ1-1	TGTGCCAGTTCGAACAACAGGGGGCTAGGGACTGAAGCTTTCTTT	CASSNNRGLGTEAFF
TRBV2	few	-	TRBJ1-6	TGTGCCAGCATCCTCGCCCCCGGGAATCCACCCCTCCACTTT	CASILAPGNPPLHF
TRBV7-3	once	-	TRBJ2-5	TGCGCCAGCAGCCAAGTTGGGCGGGGGCGGTCAACGGAGACCCAGTACTTC	CASSQVGRGRSTETQYF
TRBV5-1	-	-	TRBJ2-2	TGCGCCAGCAGCTCCAACCGTCCTTCCGGGGAGCTGTTTTTT	CASSSNRPSGELFF
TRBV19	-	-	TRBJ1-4	TGTGCCAGTAGTGACAGAGCTGCAACTAATGAAAAACTGTTTTTT	CASSDRAATNEKLFF
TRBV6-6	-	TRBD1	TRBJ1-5	TGTGCCAGTAGTAGACGTGGGACAGGGGAAGGTCAGCCCCAGCATTTT	CASSRRGTGEGQPQHF
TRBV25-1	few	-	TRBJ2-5	TGTGCCAGCAGCGTGGGTGAGACCCAGTACTTC	CASSVGETQYF
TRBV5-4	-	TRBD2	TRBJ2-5	TGTGCCAGCAGCTTAGCGCTAACTAGCGGGGGGGCCGGAGAGACCCAGTGCTTC	CASSLALTSGGAGETQCF
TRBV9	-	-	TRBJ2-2	TGTGCCAGCAGCGTATCCCCCACCGGGGAGCTGTTTTTT	CASSVSPTGELFF
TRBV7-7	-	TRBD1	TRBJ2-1	TGTGCTAGCAGCTTAGGGGGACAGGGCAATGAGCAGTTCTTC	CASSLGGQGNEQFF
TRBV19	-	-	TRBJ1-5	TGTGCCAGTCAACATACAGGGAGCAATCAGCCCCAGCATTTT	CASQHTGSNQPQHF